This note documents a single T cell receptor beta chain sequence. The antigen remains undetermined. This is likely a read error, given that the CDR3 carries no conserved phenylalanine or tryptophan at its end. It is unclear where the CDR3 begins or ends on the DNA, so no DNA is shown, and the CDR3 is as TCRdb lists it. Genomic DNA, the template, was used for profiling of the TCR beta VDJ and CDR3. A single record per CDR3 protein comes from TCRdb applying MiXCR to the reads. The sample lists 400,000 to 500,000 distinct CDR3 sequences; roughly 64% were seen once. The data are from a study of CD8+CD57+ T cells in acquired aplastic anemia. Overall study context: Sorted CD4+ and CD8+ cell DNA averaged roughly 3.2 ug. Study-level findings and limits: Some 31 CD8+ CDR3 sequences were shared between patients and controls.

The CDR3 is 12 residues long, ends included. The germline CDR1 and CDR2 sequences are SEHNR and FQNEAQ (reference sequence). The V gene is TRBV7-9, the J gene TRBJ2-3; the table's TRBD1 call for D was not verified on the DNA. The sequenced sample was sorted CD4+, CD8+, or CD8+CD57+ T cells (not recorded which) from PBMCs. The receptor was derived from a human donor in good health, serving as a control. The CDR3: CASSAQVADSPL.